The rows below give T cell receptor beta chains drawn from one sample of a study of OX40 agonist ivuxolimab in advanced cancers. Produced via immunoSEQ multiplex PCR; TCRdb's table is partial and in-frame only. The sample includes some 95,000 clones, about 83% of them seen just once. The sample here was CD4+ or CD8+ T cells sorted from blood, taken in a trial of the OX40 agonist ivuxolimab. These receptors were collected from an adult with an advanced solid tumor such as melanoma, head and neck, liver or kidney cancer. CDR3s include the opening cysteine and the closing phenylalanine or tryptophan. Each record gives: CDR3 length, V gene, J gene, CDR3 protein.

15	TRBV2	TRBJ1-5	CASSEFGAINQPQHF
13	TRBV12-5	TRBJ2-5	CASGLVSGGTQYF
14	TRBV9	TRBJ1-1	CASSVAGLNTEAFF
15	TRBV5-5	TRBJ1-1	CASSLGFSSNTEAFF
15	TRBV11-2	TRBJ1-1	CASYSLGRGNTEAFF
15	TRBV7-9	TRBJ2-5	CASSAGTEPRGTQYF
16	TRBV5-1	TRBJ2-7	CASSSSLAGISYEQYF
15	TRBV5-1	TRBJ2-2	CAGAPGTANTGELFF
13	TRBV6-1	TRBJ2-1	CASTGQLGGEQFF
15	TRBV27	TRBJ2-5	CASSSGLAGQETQYF
14	TRBV28	TRBJ2-5	CASSLPGSQETQYF
18	TRBV7-8	TRBJ1-5	CASSSTRVGLYSNQPQHF
15	TRBV2	TRBJ2-1	CASSPSSGGPSEQFF
15	TRBV5-1	TRBJ1-1	CASSLAVGQNTEAFF
14	TRBV7-9	TRBJ2-2	CASSWVAHVGELFF
13	TRBV6-4	TRBJ1-5	CASSDGANQPQHF
15	TRBV7-3	TRBJ2-3	CASSLTSGGADTQYF
17	TRBV7-2	TRBJ2-3	CASSLGLLGVREDTQYF
13	TRBV4-3	TRBJ1-5	CASSQDRNQPQHF
17	TRBV18	TRBJ2-3	CASSPPIGSGLTDTQYF
15	TRBV6-1	TRBJ1-6	CASGRRAEDNSPLHF
17	TRBV10-3	TRBJ1-5	CATQGQGARISNQPQHF
14	TRBV6-6	TRBJ2-7	CASSYDRVRNEQYF
14	TRBV6-6	TRBJ2-7	CASSLSGGELEQYF
18	TRBV7-9	TRBJ1-1	CASSSPSGTGGISREAFF
14	TRBV9	TRBJ1-3	CASSDGTGGNTIYF
16	TRBV18	TRBJ1-1	CASSRRTYSLNTEAFF
13	TRBV5-1	TRBJ1-1	CASSGRDQTVAFF
14	TRBV5-1	TRBJ2-2	CASSLLQDTGELFF
16	TRBV29-1	TRBJ2-5	CSVGGGLVLNQETQYF
14	TRBV7-9	TRBJ2-5	CASSLGRGLETQYF
14	TRBV7-9	TRBJ2-5	CATRLTGAAETQYF